This TCR beta chain came from a study of T cells in Graves' hyperthyroidism and ophthalmopathy. The study, taken as a whole, reports: The majority of expanded thyroid clonotypes above 0.001 also appeared in blood. Before onset, by a median of 6.5 months, the model predicted ophthalmopathy.

Amplification of TCR beta CDR3 regions was performed using RNA transcripts as template. The HTBI set primed first-round TCR CDR3 RT-PCR. TCRdb processed the multiplex PCR reads anew with MiXCR; each CDR3 protein has one entry. Of approximately 420,000 distinct CDR3 sequences detected, more than 13% appear once; the ten largest clones hold around a third. The CDR3 loop spans 17 amino acids. Germline-derived CDR1 and CDR2 are GTSNPN and SVGIG (reference sequence). V was pared by 0 bases and J by 5 bases, with 23 bases between. The PBMCs were sourced from fresh peripheral blood (less than 11 ml). About this clonotype: Its antigen remains unidentified.

The sample comprised blood. The rearrangement joins TRBV30 to TRBJ2-7, with D unresolved. The receptor comes from a woman aged 25 to 45 with Graves' hyperthyroidism. The CDR3 spells CAWSVSLRVLPGDEQYF. The DNA for the CDR3 is TGTGCCTGGAGTGTATCTCTCCGGGTCCTTCCTGGGGACGAGCAGTACTTC.